This TCR beta chain was sequenced for a study of blood T cell repertoires in COVID-19. The repertoire was sequenced with immunoSEQ multiplex PCR; TCRdb's copy has only in-frame clones and lacks some. The sample lists around 450,000 clones, approximately 86% occurring once. Germline trimming cut 4 bases from V and 6 bases from J; bases unmatched to any gene: 10. The CDR3 length is 15 residues. The V gene's germline CDR1 is LNHDA and CDR2 SQIVND (reference sequence). The source of this sequence is a woman younger than 30 who had recovered from COVID-19. The chain uses TRBV19 and TRBJ2-3; 7 bases agree with TRBD1. Source material: PBMCs or T cells enriched from blood (not recorded which). CDR3 coding DNA: TGTGCCAGTAGTAAAACGGCAGGGGGAATGGATACGCAGTATTTT. Protein: CASSKTAGGMDTQYF. The variable domain in full, with the rest retrieved from reference TRBV19 and TRBJ2-3, is DGGITQSPKYLFRKEGQNVTLSCEQNLNHDAMYWYRQDPGQGLRLIYYSQIVNDFQKGDIAEGYSVSREKKESFPLTVTSAQKNPTAFYLCASSKTAGGMDTQYFGPGTRLTVL.